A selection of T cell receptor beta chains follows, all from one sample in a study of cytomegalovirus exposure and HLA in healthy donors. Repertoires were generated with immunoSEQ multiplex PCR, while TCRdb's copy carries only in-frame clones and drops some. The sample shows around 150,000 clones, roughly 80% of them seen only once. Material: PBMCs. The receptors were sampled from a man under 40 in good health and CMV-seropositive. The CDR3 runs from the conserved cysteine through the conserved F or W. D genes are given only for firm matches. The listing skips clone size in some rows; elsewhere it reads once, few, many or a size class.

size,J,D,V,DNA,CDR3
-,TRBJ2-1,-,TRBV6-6,TGTGCCAGCAGTTACTCAACTAGCAAGTACAATGAGCAGTTCTTC,CASSYSTSKYNEQFF
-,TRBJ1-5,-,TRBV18,TGTGCCAGCACCCAGGGTAATAGCAATCAGCCCCAGCATTTT,CASTQGNSNQPQHF
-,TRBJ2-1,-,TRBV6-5,TGTGCCAGCAGCCTCAGTGGCAATGAGCAGTTCTTC,CASSLSGNEQFF
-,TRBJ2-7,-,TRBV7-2,TGTGCCAGCAGCTTAACGGGGTCTTCCTCCTACGAGCAGTACTTC,CASSLTGSSSYEQYF
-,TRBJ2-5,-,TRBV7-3,TGTGCCAGCAGCGTCGGCGGGACGGCTCACGAGACCCAGTACTTC,CASSVGGTAHETQYF
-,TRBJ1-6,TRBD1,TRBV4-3,TGCGCCAGCAGCCCGACAGGGTCGACACCCCTCCACTTT,CASSPTGSTPLHF
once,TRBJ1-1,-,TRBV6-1,TGTGCCAGCAGGCGGGGGCGGGAGACTGAAGCTTTCTTT,CASRRGRETEAFF
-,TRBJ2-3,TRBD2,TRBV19,TGTGCCAGTATGCTGACTAGCGGGGGCACAGATACGCAGTATTTT,CASMLTSGGTDTQYF
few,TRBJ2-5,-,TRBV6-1,TGTGCCAGCAGCACAGGTTCGCAAGAGACCCAGTACTTC,CASSTGSQETQYF
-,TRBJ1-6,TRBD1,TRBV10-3,TGTGCCATCAACCCGGGACAGTCCAATTCACCCCTCCACTTT,CAINPGQSNSPLHF
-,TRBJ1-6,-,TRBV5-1,TGCGCCAGCAGCCCACTGGACAGCAGCTCCTATAATTCACCCCTCCACTTT,CASSPLDSSSYNSPLHF
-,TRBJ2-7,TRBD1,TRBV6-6,TGTGCCAGCAGCCCTCCCGGGACAGGAATTCTCTACGAGCAGTACTTC,CASSPPGTGILYEQYF
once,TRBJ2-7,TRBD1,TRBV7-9,TGTGCCAGCAGCTCCCCGGGACAGGGGGCGTACGAGCAGTACTTC,CASSSPGQGAYEQYF
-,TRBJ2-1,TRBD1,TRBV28,TGTGCCAGCAGTTCCCCGGACAGGGCGGAGTACAATGAGCAGTTCTTC,CASSSPDRAEYNEQFF
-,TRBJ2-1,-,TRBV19,TGTGCCAGTAGTATCGGAGGGGTCAATGAGCAGTTCTTC,CASSIGGVNEQFF
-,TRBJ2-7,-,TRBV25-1,TGTGCCAGCAGCCCCCCCACAGGTAGCTCCTACGAGCAGTACTTC,CASSPPTGSSYEQYF
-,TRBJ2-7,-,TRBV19,TGTGCCACCACAACAGGGATCGGATCCTACGAGCAGTACTTC,CATTTGIGSYEQYF
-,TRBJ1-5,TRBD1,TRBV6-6,TGTGCCAGCAGTTCCCACGACAGGGGCAATCAGCCCCAGCATTTT,CASSSHDRGNQPQHF
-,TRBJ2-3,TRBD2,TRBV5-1,TGCGCCAGCAGGGATCCGGGACTATCTACGCAGTATTTT,CASRDPGLSTQYF
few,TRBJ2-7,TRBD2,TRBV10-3,TGTGCCATCAGTGAAGATAGGGGACTAGACTCCTACGAGCAGTACTTC,CAISEDRGLDSYEQYF
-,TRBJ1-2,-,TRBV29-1,TGCAGCGTTGGGAGAAAAATTAACTATGGCTACACCTTC,CSVGRKINYGYTF
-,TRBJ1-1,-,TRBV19,TGTGCCAGTAGTGCCAACCCGGGGGCTTTCTTT,CASSANPGAFF
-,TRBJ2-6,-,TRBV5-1,TGCGCCAGCAGCCCGCGCGGCTCTGGGGCCAACGTCCTGACTTTC,CASSPRGSGANVLTF
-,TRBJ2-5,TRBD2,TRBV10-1,TGCGCCAGCAGGCCCCGACTAGCGGCGAACCAAGAGACCCAGTACTTC,CASRPRLAANQETQYF
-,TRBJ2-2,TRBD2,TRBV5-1,TGCGCTCGGCGGGGGGACACCGGGGAGCTGTTTTTT,CARRGDTGELFF
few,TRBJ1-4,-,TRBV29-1,TGCAGCGGGTCAGGGCCCGGACAGTCAACTAATGAAAAACTGTTTTTT,CSGSGPGQSTNEKLFF
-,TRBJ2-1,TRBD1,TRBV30,TGTGCCTGGAGCTGGCAGGGGGACAATGAGCAGTTCTTC,CAWSWQGDNEQFF
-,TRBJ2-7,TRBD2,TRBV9,TGTGCCAGCAGCGTAGCGGGGGGGCCTTTGGACGAGCAGTACTTC,CASSVAGGPLDEQYF
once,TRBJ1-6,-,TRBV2,TGTGCCAGCACTAACTCAGGAAATTCACCCCTCCACTTT,CASTNSGNSPLHF
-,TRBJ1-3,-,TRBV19,TGTGCCAGTAGTCCCTTCCAGGCCTCTGGAAACACCATATATTTT,CASSPFQASGNTIYF
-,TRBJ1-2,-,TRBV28,TGTGCCAGCAGTTCCACAGGGAACTATGGCTACACCTTC,CASSSTGNYGYTF
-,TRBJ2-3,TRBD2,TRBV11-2,TGTGCCAGCAGCTTTGCCGGGGGGGCGGGGGATACGCAGTATTTT,CASSFAGGAGDTQYF
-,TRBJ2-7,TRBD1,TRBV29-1,TGCAGCGCCCGGACAGGGTCGGGGTACGAGCAGTACTTC,CSARTGSGYEQYF
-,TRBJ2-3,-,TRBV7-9,TGTGCCAGCATCCGGACGGGGGGCGGGGATACGCAGTATTTT,CASIRTGGGDTQYF
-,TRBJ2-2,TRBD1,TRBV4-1,TGCGCCAGCAGCCAAACCATAGGGACAGGGGTAGGGAAGAACACCGGGGAGCTGTTTTTT,CASSQTIGTGVGKNTGELFF
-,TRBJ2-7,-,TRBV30,TGTGCCTGGAGCCGAGGCGTAGGTTTTACCTACGAGCAGTACTTC,CAWSRGVGFTYEQYF
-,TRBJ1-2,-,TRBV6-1,TGTGCCAGCAGACTAGGACAGCCTCTCGTCTATGGCTACACCTTC,CASRLGQPLVYGYTF
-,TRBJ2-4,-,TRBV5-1,TGCGCCAGCAGGGCGGGGGCCCAGAGGGTAGCCAAAAACATTCAGTACTTC,CASRAGAQRVAKNIQYF
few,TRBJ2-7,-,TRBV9,TGTGCCAGCAGCGGCGGAGGGAGCTCCTACGAGCAGTACTTC,CASSGGGSSYEQYF
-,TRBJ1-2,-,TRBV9,TGTGCCAGCAGCGGACATAGCTATGGCTACACCTTC,CASSGHSYGYTF
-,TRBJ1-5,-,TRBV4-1,TGCGCCAGCAGCCAAGAGGGGACTGCCACTTTAGCCCAGCATTTT,CASSQEGTATLAQHF
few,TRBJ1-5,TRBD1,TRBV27,TGTGCCAGCGGGGACAGGGGTAAGGGCAATCAGCCCCAGCATTTT,CASGDRGKGNQPQHF
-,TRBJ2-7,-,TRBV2,TGTGCCAGCAGTGCGCAGGGTAGCCCCTACGAGCAGTACTTC,CASSAQGSPYEQYF
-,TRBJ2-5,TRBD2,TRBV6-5,TGTGCCAGCAACGTAGCGGGGGGGGTTCGGGACCAGTACTTC,CASNVAGGVRDQYF
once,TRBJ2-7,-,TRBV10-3,TGTGCCATCAGTGATGTCCTCTCCTACGAGCAGTACTTC,CAISDVLSYEQYF
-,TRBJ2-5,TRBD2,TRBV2,TGTGCCAGCCGGACTAGCGGGGTCGTAGAGACCCAGTACTTC,CASRTSGVVETQYF
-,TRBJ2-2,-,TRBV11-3,TGTGCCAGCAGTGCGGGGAACACCGGGGAGCTGTTTTTT,CASSAGNTGELFF
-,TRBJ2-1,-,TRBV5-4,TGTGCCAGCAGCTCACAGCTGGGGGCCTCCTACAATGAGCAGTTCTTC,CASSSQLGASYNEQFF
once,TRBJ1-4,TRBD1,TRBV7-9,TGTGCCAGCAGCTTGGCCGGACAGGGACGAGGCGGACTGTTTTTT,CASSLAGQGRGGLFF
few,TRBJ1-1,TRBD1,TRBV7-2,TGTGCCAGCAGCTTACAGGGGGCTGCGAACACTGAAGCTTTCTTT,CASSLQGAANTEAFF
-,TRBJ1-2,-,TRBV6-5,TGTGCCAGCCCACACCCACCCGGGGGGCCCGATGGCTACACCTTC,CASPHPPGGPDGYTF
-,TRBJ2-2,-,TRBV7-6,TGTGCCAGCAGCTTAGTCTCTAACACCGGGGAGCTGTTTTTT,CASSLVSNTGELFF
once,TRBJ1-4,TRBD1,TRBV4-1,TGCGCCAGCAGCCAACCCCGGACAGGAGTTAATGAAAAACTGTTTTTT,CASSQPRTGVNEKLFF
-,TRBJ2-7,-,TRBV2,TGTGCCAGCAGTGAAGCGCGGGACGAGCAGTACTTC,CASSEARDEQYF
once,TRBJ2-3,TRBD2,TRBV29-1,TGCAGCGTTGAGCCCAGCGGGGGCTCCAAAGATACGCAGTATTTT,CSVEPSGGSKDTQYF
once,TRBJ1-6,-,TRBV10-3,TGTGCCGCTTGCGGGGGAGGGGCTCGGTCACCCCTCCACTTT,CAACGGGARSPLHF
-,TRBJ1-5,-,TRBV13,TGTGCCAGCAGCCTCAGGGCGGGAGGCAATCAGCCCCAGCATTTT,CASSLRAGGNQPQHF